Following are 14 T cell receptor beta chains from one sample sequenced in a study of CD8 T cells in Susac syndrome. Random hexamers were used to reverse transcribe the RNA input (about 0.5 to 1 ug). TCRdb analysed the immunoSEQ multiplex PCR reads with MiXCR anew, one entry per CDR3 protein. This repertoire shows some 260,000 distinct CDR3 sequences, 93% found once; its top ten account for about 0.071%. The source material was CD4+ T cells from PBMCs. The receptor set was obtained from a human donor with multiple sclerosis.

The CDR3 here is CSAAPTSGRANEQFF. CDR3 coding DNA: TGCAGTGCCGCACCAACTAGCGGGAGGGCGAATGAGCAGTTCTTC. The chain carries TRBV20-1 and TRBJ2-1, with 13 bases aligning to TRBD2. The CDR3 is 15 residues long. V shed 6 bases, J shed 7 bases, and the junction held 9 bases outside the gene matches. CDR1 is DFQATT, CDR2 SNEGSKA, per germline (reference sequence).

CDR3 sequence: CASSQRGNSPLHF. CDR3 sequence (DNA): TGTGCCAGCAGCCAGAGGGGGAATTCACCCCTCCACTTT. The chain recombines TRBV3-1 with TRBJ1-6, with D perhaps matching TRBD1 (6 bases). Trimming shortened V by 3 bases and J by 7 bases, and 7 bases separated the two germline ends. Germline V gives CDR1 LGHDT, CDR2 YNNKEL (reference sequence). The CDR3 loop spans 13 amino acids.

This rearrangement joins TRBV20-1 to TRBJ2-1; 10 nucleotides match TRBD2. This CDR3 comprises 16 residues. With V trimmed by 0 bases and J by 4 bases, 6 bases remained unmatched. Germline CDR1 reads DFQATT; CDR2 reads SNEGSKA (reference sequence). Here the CDR3 DNA reads TGCAGTGCTAGAGACAGCGGGGGGGCTGGATACAATGAGCAGTTCTTC. It codes for CSARDSGGAGYNEQFF.

The chain is built from TRBV20-1 and TRBJ1-2; 9 bases fit TRBD1. The junction had 13 bases not matched to a gene; V was cut back by 6 bases and J by 5 bases. Germline lookup yields CDR1 DFQATT and CDR2 SNEGSKA (reference sequence). The CDR3 has 15 amino acids. The CDR3 reads CSAPAPGQGLYGYTF. CDR3 bases: TGCAGTGCCCCCGCTCCGGGACAGGGACTTTATGGCTACACCTTC.

V usage is TRBV7-2 and J usage is TRBJ1-2; D is unclear. V was clipped by 1 base and J by 0 bases, with 9 bases between them. The CDR3 extends over 15 amino acids. Germline loops: CDR1 SGHTA, CDR2 FQGNSA. The CDR3 DNA reads TGTGCCAGCAGCTTAGTGACGGTAGCTAACTATGGCTACACCTTC. It translates to CASSLVTVANYGYTF.

The chain links TRBV5-4 to TRBJ1-2, with D possibly being TRBD1 (6 bases). Per germline, CDR1 SGHNT and CDR2 YYREEE (reference sequence). The CDR3 has 14 residues. V lost 0 bases and J lost 4, with 10 bases in between. The CDR3 region is CASSLGQGFYGYTF. For the CDR3, the DNA is TGTGCCAGCAGCTTGGGGCAGGGGTTCTATGGCTACACCTTC.

The sample holds one count of this clonotype. J is TRBJ2-1 and V is TRBV5-6, with TRBD2 identical over 8 bases. Germline CDR1 and CDR2: SGHDT and YYEEEE. V lost 2 bases to trimming and J lost 8 bases; unmatched junction nucleotides: 15. The CDR3 extends over 17 amino acids. The CDR3 protein is CASSFTTLGTRAYEQFF. Written as DNA, the CDR3 is TGTGCCAGCAGCTTCACAACCCTCGGGACTAGGGCCTATGAGCAGTTCTTC.

This chain joins TRBV7-3 and TRBJ2-2; TRBD2 is a possible D gene (6 bases). The germline V and J ends were trimmed by 3 bases and 1 base, with 9 bases remaining between them. This CDR3 has 15 amino acids. Germline assignment: CDR1 SGHTA and CDR2 FQGTGA. The CDR3, as DNA: TGTGCCAGCAGCTTGGGCGGGAAGAACACCGGGGAGCTGTTTTTT. It is translated as CASSLGGKNTGELFF.

The V and J genes are TRBV19 and TRBJ1-5, with no clear D. CDR3 length: 15 residues. Germline V gene sequence: CDR1 LNHDA, CDR2 SQIVND (reference sequence). Trimming left V 7 bases short and J 6 bases short, with 19 bases between. The CDR3 DNA is TGTGCCAGTACCATCACCGATACACGCAGTCAGCCCCAGCATTTT. It codes for CASTITDTRSQPQHF.

The chain has TRBV7-2 and TRBJ1-2, with TRBD1 as a possible D gene (6 bases). The ends were cut back, 0 bases at V and 8 bases at J, with 16 bases in the middle. The CDR3 runs 15 residues. Germline V CDR1 and CDR2: SGHTA, FQGNSA. CDR3 in DNA: TGTGCCAGCAGCTTAGCACGCTCACAGGGTGACGGCTACACCTTC. Protein: CASSLARSQGDGYTF.

This rearrangement joins TRBV7-8 to TRBJ2-7; 10 bases are a match to TRBD2. V gave up 1 base and J gave up 7 bases; unmatched junction bases: 10. Germline lookup yields CDR1 SGHVS and CDR2 FQNEAQ. CDR3 size: 16 residues. This chain's CDR3 is CASSLGLAGVVREQYV. The DNA of the CDR3 is TGTGCCAGCAGCTTAGGGCTAGCGGGAGTGGTTAGGGAGCAGTACGTC.

V usage is TRBV9 and J usage is TRBJ2-3; perhaps TRBD2 as D (6 bases). Deletions cut 4 bases from V and 4 bases from J, with 13 bases between. Germline CDR1 is SGDLS and CDR2 is YYNGEE. The CDR3 sequence is 14 residues long. CDR3 residues: CASSPRLVADTQYF. The CDR3 coding sequence is TGTGCCAGCAGCCCCCGACTAGTAGCAGATACGCAGTATTTT. The full variable domain, with the rest looked up from reference TRBV9 and TRBJ2-3, is DSGVTQTPKHLITATGQRVTLRCSPRSGDLSVYWYQQSLDQGLQFLIQYYNGEERAKGNILERFSAQQFPDLHSELNLSSLELGDSALYFCASSPRLVADTQYFGPGTRLTVL.

The rearrangement links TRBV14 to TRBJ1-2, with D perhaps TRBD1 (6 bases). CDR3 length: 17 residues. The V gene lost 1 base and the J gene lost 3 bases, with 18 bases spanning the gap. CDR1 SGHDN and CDR2 FVKESK come from the germline V gene. CDR3 residues: CASSQGGWAGVDYGYTF. CDR3 bases: TGTGCCAGCAGCCAAGGAGGTTGGGCAGGGGTCGACTATGGCTACACCTTC.

The chain is built from TRBV28 and TRBJ1-1; D is ambiguous. The CDR3 sequence is 14 residues long. The V and J ends lost 3 bases and 11 bases respectively, with 19 bases between them. The germline V gene encodes CDR1 MDHEN and CDR2 SYDVKM. The chain's CDR3 is CASSFIRTRATAFF. The CDR3 nucleotides read TGTGCCAGCAGTTTCATCAGGACCCGGGCGACCGCTTTCTTT.